These T cell receptor beta chains were read from a single sample in a study of OX40 agonist ivuxolimab in advanced cancers. Repertoires were generated with immunoSEQ multiplex PCR, while TCRdb's copy carries only in-frame clones and drops some. The repertoire holds 70,000 to 95,000 clones, with about 91% as singletons. Source: CD4+ or CD8+ T cells sorted from blood, taken in a trial of the OX40 agonist ivuxolimab. These receptors were collected from an adult with an advanced solid tumor such as melanoma, head and neck, liver or kidney cancer. Each CDR3 is given with its conserved first and last residue. D genes are given only for firm matches. Clone size appears in some rows only: once, few, many, or a class for an expanded clone.

>-|TRBV27|TRBJ2-2|-
CASSPSSSANTGELFF
TGTGCCAGCAGTCCCTCCTCAAGCGCGAACACCGGGGAGCTGTTTTTT
>-|TRBV6-6|TRBJ2-3|-
CASSWGTDTQYF
TGTGCCAGCAGTTGGGGGACAGATACGCAGTATTTT
>-|TRBV6-1|TRBJ1-4|-
CASSEARREKLFF
TGTGCCAGCAGTGAAGCCCGGAGGGAAAAACTGTTTTTT
>-|TRBV6-1|TRBJ2-1|TRBD2
CASRTGGSSYNEQFF
TGTGCCAGCAGGACTGGCGGGAGTTCCTACAATGAGCAGTTCTTC
>-|TRBV6-1|TRBJ2-7|TRBD2
CASTSGGGSYEQYF
TGTGCCAGCACTAGCGGGGGGGGGTCCTACGAGCAGTACTTC
>-|TRBV5-1|TRBJ1-5|TRBD1
CASSSGTESAQPQHF
TGCGCCAGCAGCTCGGGGACAGAGTCGGCTCAGCCCCAGCATTTT
>-|TRBV5-1|TRBJ1-2|-
CASSLEGTSWEGRGYTF
TGCGCCAGCAGCTTGGAGGGAACATCGTGGGAGGGTCGAGGCTACACCTTC
>once|TRBV30|TRBJ2-5|-
CAWGGSLGVGTQYF
TGTGCCTGGGGGGGATCCCTCGGGGTAGGGACCCAGTACTTC
>-|TRBV18|TRBJ1-2|-
CASSPPGAGVDYGYTF
TGTGCCAGCTCACCACCTGGGGCGGGGGTCGACTATGGCTACACCTTC
>-|TRBV7-3|TRBJ2-5|TRBD2
CASSGAGVETQYF
TGTGCCAGCAGCGGGGCGGGGGTAGAGACCCAGTACTTC
>-|TRBV7-2|TRBJ2-1|TRBD2
CASSLAWSGGSEQFF
TGTGCCAGCAGCTTAGCCTGGAGCGGGGGCAGTGAGCAGTTCTTC
>-|TRBV5-1|TRBJ2-3|-
CASSRTGTPDTQYF
TGCGCCAGCAGCAGAACCGGGACACCCGATACGCAGTATTTT
>-|TRBV2|TRBJ2-5|-
CASRKSGTETQYF
TGTGCCAGCAGGAAGTCAGGGACGGAGACCCAGTACTTC
>-|TRBV7-8|TRBJ2-3|-
CASSLGVGKGDTQYF
TGTGCCAGCAGCTTAGGGGTCGGGAAGGGAGATACGCAGTATTTT
>-|TRBV5-4|TRBJ2-5|-
CASSTTVTQETQYF
TGTGCCAGCAGTACGACAGTCACTCAAGAGACCCAGTACTTC
>-|TRBV30|TRBJ1-1|TRBD1
CAWSGGQIEAFF
TGTGCCTGGAGTGGGGGACAGATTGAAGCTTTCTTT
>-|TRBV9|TRBJ1-2|-
CASSVGQTYGYTF
TGTGCCAGCAGCGTAGGACAGACCTATGGCTACACCTTC
>-|TRBV5-1|TRBJ2-3|TRBD1
CASRIGTGLPDTQYF
TGCGCCAGCAGAATAGGGACAGGGTTACCAGATACGCAGTATTTT
>-|TRBV9|TRBJ2-5|-
CASSVYGGGETQYF
TGTGCCAGCAGCGTATATGGGGGAGGTGAGACCCAGTACTTC
>-|TRBV27|TRBJ2-5|-
CASSSGYGTQYF
TGTGCCAGCAGTTCAGGGTACGGGACCCAGTACTTC